This entry lists 29 T cell receptor beta chains sequenced from one sample in a study of cytomegalovirus exposure and HLA in healthy donors (TCRdb year 2017). Libraries were built with the immunoSEQ multiplex PCR assay. The multiplex PCR relied on a mix of 60 forward primers for TCR Vbeta segments and 13 reverse primers for TCR Jbeta segments. Here the immuneACCESS table is served through TCRdb, limited to in-frame sequences with V and J called. Missing clones are a known gap in these copies; in checked studies unresolved V genes cover under half, and the rest lacks a known reason. The sample data list about 160,000 clones, and roughly 80% of these were observed just once. Less than 15% of the sample is taken by the ten largest. The specimen sequenced was PBMCs. Every receptor here comes from a woman in her fifties or sixties in good health and CMV-seronegative.

This chain uses TRBV25-1 with TRBJ1-1; TRBD1 matches 7 bases. CDR3 length: 16 amino acids. J lost 4 bases, V lost 4 bases, and 12 bases had no gene match. Per germline, CDR1 MGHDK and CDR2 SYGVNS. This CDR3 reads CASSGAWISGGTEAFF. The CDR3 region has the DNA TGTGCCAGCAGTGGTGCCTGGATTTCAGGGGGCACTGAAGCTTTCTTT.

The chain recombines TRBV27 with TRBJ2-5; a weak D match, TRBD1 (6 bases). CDR1 and CDR2 (germline): MNHEY, SMNVEV (reference sequence). The V end lost 3 bases, the J end lost 4 bases, and 15 bases lay between the germline ends. This CDR3 is 15 amino acids long. The CDR3 loop reads CASSLAGAKGETQYF. In DNA, the CDR3 is TGTGCCAGCAGTTTGGCAGGGGCTAAGGGAGAGACCCAGTACTTC.

The V gene is TRBV11-2, the J gene TRBJ1-2; the D gene is possibly TRBD1 (5 bases). Germline V gives CDR1 SGHAT, CDR2 FQNNGV. The V and J ends lost 2 bases and 2 bases respectively, with 6 bases between them. The CDR3 has 13 residues. CDR3 coding DNA: TGTGCCAGCAGCTTATCAGGGAACTATGGCTACACCTTC. Its translation: CASSLSGNYGYTF.

The rearrangement joins TRBV2 to TRBJ2-3; 7 positions match TRBD2. Germline CDR1 and CDR2: SNHLY and FYNNEI. J lost 3 bases, V lost 0 bases, and 9 bases had no gene match. CDR3 length equals 17 residues. The chain's CDR3 is CASSEARTRGWTDTQYF. Here the CDR3 DNA reads TGTGCCAGCAGTGAAGCTCGGACTAGAGGTTGGACAGATACGCAGTATTTT.

In nucleotides, the CDR3 is TGTGCCAGCAGACCGACAGGGGAGGCCCACACTGAAGCTTTCTTT. It translates to CASRPTGEAHTEAFF. This chain links TRBV6-1 with TRBJ1-1; 8 nucleotides align to TRBD1. Losses at the gene ends were 6 bases for V and 3 bases for J; bases not matched to a gene: 9. CDR3 length: 15 amino acids. Germline assignment: CDR1 MNHNS and CDR2 SASEGT.

This clone was observed once. This rearrangement joins TRBV7-9 to TRBJ1-1; TRBD1 aligns across 10 bases. This CDR3 contains 16 residues. J lost 8 bases, V lost 3 bases, and 12 bases had no gene match. CDR1 and CDR2 from the germline V gene are SEHNR and FQNEAQ (reference sequence). This chain's CDR3 is CASSFWTGGQTGEAFF. In DNA form, the CDR3 reads TGTGCCAGCAGCTTCTGGACAGGGGGTCAGACGGGGGAAGCTTTCTTT. The complete variable domain, with remaining parts taken from reference TRBV7-9 and TRBJ1-1, reads DTGVSQNPRHKITKRGQNVTFRCDPISEHNRLYWYRQTLGQGPEFLTYFQNEAQLEKSRLLSDRFSAERPKGSFSTLEIQRTEQGDSAMYLCASSFWTGGQTGEAFFGQGTRLTVV.

The CDR3 sequence: CASRKRTGTVNQPQHF. The DNA for the CDR3 is TGTGCCAGCCGTAAACGGACAGGGACCGTTAATCAGCCCCAGCATTTT. The chain recombines TRBV28 with TRBJ1-5; 8 bases are shared with TRBD1. The ends lost 8 bases at V and 4 bases at J; junction bases unmatched: 13. This CDR3 spans 16 amino acids. In germline, CDR1 is MDHEN, CDR2 SYDVKM.

This sequence joins TRBV7-3 and TRBJ2-3, with D possibly being TRBD2 (6 bases). CDR3 length equals 15 residues. Trimming pared 4 bases from V and 6 bases from J, leaving 17 bases between. Germline V gives CDR1 SGHTA, CDR2 FQGTGA. Written as DNA, the CDR3 is TGTGCCAGCAGCTCAGGCGGGGCGAGGGCGGATACGCAGTATTTT. Its translation is CASSSGGARADTQYF.

The chain carries TRBV9 and TRBJ1-1; 11 nucleotides align to TRBD1. The CDR3 sequence is 17 residues long. Germline CDR1 reads SGDLS; CDR2 reads YYNGEE. After removal of 1 base from V and 1 base from J, the junction contained 6 bases not matched to a gene. CDR3 sequence: CASSVTDGQGANTEAFF. DNA for the CDR3: TGTGCCAGCAGCGTAACCGATGGACAGGGGGCGAACACTGAAGCTTTCTTT.

The rearrangement joins TRBV6-5 to TRBJ2-4, with 11 bases aligning to TRBD2. CDR3 size: 15 residues. V lost 6 bases, J lost 5 bases, and 6 bases stayed unmatched. The germline V gene encodes CDR1 MNHEY and CDR2 SVGAGI. CDR3 sequence reads: CASSPTLAGENIQYF. In DNA, the CDR3 is TGTGCCAGCAGCCCCACACTAGCGGGGGAAAACATTCAGTACTTC.

The rearrangement joins TRBV30 to TRBJ2-3; D is possibly TRBD2 (5 bases). Trimming stripped 3 bases from V and 6 bases from J, with 16 bases between. This CDR3 spans 14 amino acids. CDR1 is GTSNPN, CDR2 SVGIG, per germline (reference sequence). The CDR3 protein is CAWSLGLAGDTQYF. CDR3 nucleotides: TGTGCCTGGAGCTTAGGACTCGCAGGCGATACGCAGTATTTT.

The chain uses TRBV4-2 and TRBJ1-2; D is uncertain. Germline V gene sequence: CDR1 LGHNA, CDR2 YNFKEQ. V was clipped by 1 base and J by 3 bases, with 15 bases between them. The CDR3 contains 16 residues. CDR3 sequence: CASSQVAAELYYGYTF. As DNA, the CDR3 is TGTGCCAGCAGCCAAGTGGCTGCGGAGCTATACTATGGCTACACCTTC.

The rearrangement links TRBV18 to TRBJ1-2, with a tentative D call TRBD1 (6 bases). The CDR3 loop spans 15 amino acids. V lost 4 bases and J lost 6, with 18 bases in between. The germline V gene has CDR1 KGHSH and CDR2 LQKENI. CDR3 in DNA: TGTGCCAGCTCACTAAACGGACAGCTGGCCAATGGCTACACCTTC. Protein sequence: CASSLNGQLANGYTF. The full variable domain, its missing parts supplied by reference TRBV18 and TRBJ1-2, is NAGVMQNPRHLVRRRGQEARLRCSPMKGHSHVYWYRQLPEEGLKFMVYLQKENIIDESGMPKERFSAEFPKEGPSILRIQQVVRGDSAAYFCASSLNGQLANGYTFGSGTRLTVV.

The gene calls are TRBV10-3 and TRBJ1-1; 7 nucleotides match TRBD1. Trimming at V came to 8 bases and at J to 9 bases, leaving 9 bases not matched to a gene. The V gene's germline CDR1 is ENHRY and CDR2 SYGVKD. The CDR3 has 12 residues. The CDR3 loop reads CAIGDRDGQAFF. DNA for the CDR3: TGTGCCATCGGCGACAGGGACGGTCAAGCTTTCTTT.

This clone has a single count. The rearrangement uses TRBV6-5 and TRBJ1-2, with a possible D match to TRBD1 (6 bases). The ends were cut back, 6 bases at V and 3 bases at J, with 14 bases in the middle. CDR3 length: 14 residues. CDR1 and CDR2 (germline): MNHEY, SVGAGI. CDR3 loop: CASRLGGQDYGYTF. The CDR3 nucleotides read TGTGCCAGCAGGCTCGGGGGGCAGGACTATGGCTACACCTTC.

A note on this clone: Here the CDR3 omits its conserved ending phenylalanine or tryptophan, so a read error is the likely source. The J gene is TRBJ1-2, the V gene TRBV5-4; 9 bases are a match to TRBD1. V was clipped by 3 bases and J by 4 bases; unmatched bases: 10. Germline-derived CDR1 and CDR2 are SGHNT and YYREEE (reference sequence). CDR3 length: 16 amino acids. The CDR3, as DNA: TGTGCCAGCAGCTCTGGACAGGGGAGGGAAGGCTATGGCTACACCCTC. Translation gives CASSSGQGREGYGYTL.

The chain has TRBV4-2 and TRBJ2-7; no firm D call. From germline, CDR1 is LGHNA and CDR2 YNFKEQ. Trimming removed 0 bases at V and 4 bases at J, with 10 bases between. The CDR3 loop spans 14 amino acids. CDR3 region: CASSQDLRVYEQYF. CDR3 coding DNA: TGTGCCAGCAGCCAAGATTTGCGTGTTTACGAGCAGTACTTC.

The chain joins TRBV9 to TRBJ2-5, with TRBD1 matching over 10 bases. The DNA end is a closer match to TRBJ2-7, so the J assignment may be wrong. This CDR3 spans 14 amino acids. The germline CDR1 and CDR2 sequences are SGDLS and YYNGEE. The CDR3 DNA sequence: TGTGCCAGCAGCGTAGAAGGACAGGGGGTCGAGCAGTACTTC. Translating gives CASSVEGQGVEQYF.

The chain combines TRBV10-3 with TRBJ2-1; 13 bases are a match to TRBD2. Germline loops: CDR1 ENHRY, CDR2 SYGVKD. CDR3 length equals 16 residues. After removal of 4 bases from V and 5 bases from J, the junction contained 5 bases not matched to a gene. The CDR3 DNA is TGTGCCATCAGTGGTCGAACTAGCGGGGGGGACAATGAGCAGTTCTTC. Translating gives CAISGRTSGGDNEQFF.

The V call is TRBV11-2, the J call TRBJ2-7; 9 bases line up with TRBD2. This CDR3 is 16 amino acids long. V lost 0 bases and J lost 3; bases outside the gene matches: 6. Germline CDR1 is SGHAT and CDR2 is FQNNGV. CDR3 loop: CASSLDTGTSYYEQYF. The CDR3 DNA follows: TGTGCCAGCAGCTTAGACACCGGGACTAGCTACTACGAGCAGTACTTC.

The table lists this clone with a few counts. J is TRBJ2-1 and V is TRBV28; the D is unclear. The germline V gene has CDR1 MDHEN and CDR2 SYDVKM. The CDR3 sequence is 13 residues long. V dropped 7 bases and J dropped 8 bases, with 15 bases sitting between them. The CDR3 nucleotides read TGTGCCAGCAATCTTGGAGTACAATATGAGCAGTTCTTC. Protein: CASNLGVQYEQFF.

Of note for this clone: This same CDR3 is encoded by further DNA sequences in the sample. The J gene is TRBJ1-1, the V gene TRBV11-3; D may be TRBD1 (6 bases). The CDR3 covers 14 residues. In germline, CDR1 is SGHNT, CDR2 YENEEA. V was shortened by 1 base and J by 1 base, with 7 bases between the two germline ends. The CDR3 reads CASSLGRGNTEAFF. The CDR3 region has the DNA TGTGCCAGCAGCTTAGGCAGGGGGAACACTGAAGCTTTCTTT.

The CDR3: CASSAGTVSGANVLTF. DNA of the CDR3: TGTGCCAGCAGCGCGGGGACAGTCTCTGGGGCCAACGTCCTGACTTTC. The chain combines TRBV9 with TRBJ2-6; 7 bases fit TRBD1. The V gene end was trimmed by 3 bases and the J gene end by 0 bases; junction bases not matched to a gene: 3. Germline CDR1 is SGDLS and CDR2 is YYNGEE. The CDR3 has 16 amino acids.

This clone was seen a few times. V usage is TRBV19 and J usage is TRBJ1-1; D is perhaps TRBD1 (5 bases). The CDR3 contains 12 residues. V shed 7 bases and J shed 9 bases, with 15 bases lying between them. In germline, CDR1 is LNHDA, CDR2 SQIVND (reference sequence). DNA for the CDR3: TGTGCCAGTAACGCCGTGGAGGGGCAAGCTTTCTTT. Amino acids: CASNAVEGQAFF.

V usage is TRBV18 and J usage is TRBJ1-2; 9 bases are a match to TRBD1. The germline gives CDR1 KGHSH, CDR2 LQKENI. The CDR3 loop spans 15 amino acids. The V segment lost 4 bases and the J segment 5 bases; nucleotides outside the gene matches: 8. CDR3 DNA: TGTGCCAGCTCACTTACCGGGACAGGGATATATGGCTACACCTTC. Its translation: CASSLTGTGIYGYTF.

V usage is TRBV5-1 and J usage is TRBJ2-2, with 8 bases identical to TRBD1. Losses at the gene ends were 3 bases for V and 3 bases for J; bases not matched to a gene: 4. CDR3 length equals 15 residues. Germline-derived CDR1 and CDR2 are SGHRS and YFSETQ. The CDR3 DNA is TGCGCCAGCAGCTCGGGACAGGTGGACACCGGGGAGCTGTTTTTT. This codes for CASSSGQVDTGELFF.

This chain links TRBV5-6 with TRBJ2-7, with D maybe TRBD1 (6 bases). V shed 0 bases and J shed 3 bases, with 10 bases lying between them. The CDR3 is 14 amino acids. The V gene's germline CDR1 is SGHDT and CDR2 YYEEEE. The DNA of the CDR3 is TGTGCCAGCAGCTTGGGCAGGGGCCACTACGAGCAGTACTTC. Its translation is CASSLGRGHYEQYF. Combining the CDR3 with reference TRBV5-6 and TRBJ2-7 gives the whole variable domain DAGVTQSPTHLIKTRGQQVTLRCSPKSGHDTVSWYQQALGQGPQFIFQYYEEEERQRGNFPDRFSGHQFPNYSSELNVNALLLGDSALYLCASSLGRGHYEQYFGPGTRLTVT.

In this sample, this clone turned up a few times. V is TRBV9 and J is TRBJ2-5, with 7 bases matching TRBD1. The CDR3 extends over 16 amino acids. Germline CDR1 SGDLS, CDR2 YYNGEE. J lost 1 base, V lost 4 bases, and 10 bases had no gene match. The chain's CDR3 is CASSPEGAPFQETQYF. CDR3 in DNA: TGTGCCAGCAGCCCCGAGGGGGCCCCCTTCCAAGAGACCCAGTACTTC. Combining the CDR3 with reference TRBV9 and TRBJ2-5 gives the whole variable domain DSGVTQTPKHLITATGQRVTLRCSPRSGDLSVYWYQQSLDQGLQFLIQYYNGEERAKGNILERFSAQQFPDLHSELNLSSLELGDSALYFCASSPEGAPFQETQYFGPGTRLLVL.

This clone was found a few times. The chain carries TRBV5-4 and TRBJ1-6, with 10 bases identical to TRBD1. Germline V gene lookup returns CDR1 SGHNT and CDR2 YYREEE (reference sequence). The CDR3 is 15 amino acids. Trimming cost V 0 bases and J 8 bases; bases outside gene matches: 2. The CDR3 loop reads CASSLGDRGHSPLHF. DNA for the CDR3: TGTGCCAGCAGCTTGGGAGACAGGGGGCATTCACCCCTCCACTTT.